The 2 T cell receptor beta chains below come from one sample, sequenced in a study of regulatory T cells in long-lasting Graves disease. Specified time point: newly diagnosed GD, antithyroid drugs for less than 3 months. RNA from PBMCs was the source of the TCR library. Arm-PCR of CDR3 regions with iRepertoire HTBI primers generated TCR beta libraries. TCRdb re-called the multiplex PCR reads through MiXCR, storing one row per CDR3 protein. The data hold 300,000 to 450,000 distinct CDR3 sequences, with around a sixth observed a single time. Source: peripheral blood mononuclear cells (PBMCs), taken at new diagnosis, from a patient treated with antithyroid drugs. The origin of the receptors is a female donor with Graves disease.

This clonotype was recorded many times. The chain links TRBV18 to TRBJ2-3, with D possibly called TRBD1 or TRBD2 (6 bases each). CDR3 length equals 14 residues. Per the germline V gene, CDR1 is KGHSH and CDR2 is LQKENI. V was pared by 2 bases and J by 7 bases, with 13 bases between. Written as DNA, the CDR3 is TGTGCCAGCTCACCAAACCCCGGGGGCAATACGCAGTATTTT. Residues: CASSPNPGGNTQYF. Full variable domain (outside the CDR3, taken from reference TRBV18 and TRBJ2-3): NAGVMQNPRHLVRRRGQEARLRCSPMKGHSHVYWYRQLPEEGLKFMVYLQKENIIDESGMPKERFSAEFPKEGPSILRIQQVVRGDSAAYFCASSPNPGGNTQYFGPGTRLTVL.

The chain links TRBV5-6 to TRBJ2-2, with D perhaps given as TRBD1 or TRBD2 (5 bases each). The CDR3 is made up of 16 amino acids. Per germline, CDR1 SGHDT and CDR2 YYEEEE. Trimming removed 2 bases at V and 0 bases at J, with 11 bases between. The CDR3 DNA follows: TGTGCCAGCAGCTTAATAGGGACCACGAACACCGGGGAGCTGTTTTTT. It specifies CASSLIGTTNTGELFF.